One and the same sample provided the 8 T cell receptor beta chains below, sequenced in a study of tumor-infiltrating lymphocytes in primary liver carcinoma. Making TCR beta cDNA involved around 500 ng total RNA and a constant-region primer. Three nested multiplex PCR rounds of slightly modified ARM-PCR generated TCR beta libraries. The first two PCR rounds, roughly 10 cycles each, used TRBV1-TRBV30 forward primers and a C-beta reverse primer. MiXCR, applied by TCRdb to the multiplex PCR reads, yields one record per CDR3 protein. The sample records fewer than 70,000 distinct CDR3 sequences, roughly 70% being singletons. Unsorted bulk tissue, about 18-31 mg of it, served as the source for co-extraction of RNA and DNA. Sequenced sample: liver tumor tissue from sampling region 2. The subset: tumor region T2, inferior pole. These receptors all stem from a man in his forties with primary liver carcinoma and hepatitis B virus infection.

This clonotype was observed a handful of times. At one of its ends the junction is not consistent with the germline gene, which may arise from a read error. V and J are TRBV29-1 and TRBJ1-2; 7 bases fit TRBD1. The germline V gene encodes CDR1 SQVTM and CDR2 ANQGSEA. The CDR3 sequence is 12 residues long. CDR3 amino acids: CSVAGQEYGYTF. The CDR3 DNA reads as TGTAGCGTTGCCGGACAGGAGTATGGCTACACCTTC. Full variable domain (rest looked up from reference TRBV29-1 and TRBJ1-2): SAVISQKPSRDICQRGTSLTIQCQVDSQVTMMFWYRQQPGQSLTLIATANQGSEATYESGFVIDKFPISRPNLTFSTLTVSNMSPEDSSIYLCSVAGQEYGYTFGSGTRLTVV.

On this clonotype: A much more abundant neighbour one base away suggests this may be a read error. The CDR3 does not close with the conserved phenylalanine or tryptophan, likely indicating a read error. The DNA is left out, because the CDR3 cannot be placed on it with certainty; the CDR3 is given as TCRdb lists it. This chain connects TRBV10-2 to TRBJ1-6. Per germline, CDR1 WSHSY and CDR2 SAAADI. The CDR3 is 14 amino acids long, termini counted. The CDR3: CASSESTVNSPLHI.

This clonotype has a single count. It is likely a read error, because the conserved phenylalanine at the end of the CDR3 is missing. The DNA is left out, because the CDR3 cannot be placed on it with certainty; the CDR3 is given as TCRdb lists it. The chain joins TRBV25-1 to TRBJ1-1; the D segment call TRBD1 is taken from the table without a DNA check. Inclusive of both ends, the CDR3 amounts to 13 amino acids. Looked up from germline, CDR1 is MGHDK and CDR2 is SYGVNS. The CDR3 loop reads CASRGQMNTEASS.

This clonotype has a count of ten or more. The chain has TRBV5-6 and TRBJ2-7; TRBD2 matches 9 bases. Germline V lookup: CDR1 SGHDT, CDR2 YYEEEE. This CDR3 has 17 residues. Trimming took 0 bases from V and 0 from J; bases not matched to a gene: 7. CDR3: CASSLGASGVSSYEQYF. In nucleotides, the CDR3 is TGTGCCAGCAGCTTGGGTGCTAGCGGGGTTTCCTCCTACGAGCAGTACTTC. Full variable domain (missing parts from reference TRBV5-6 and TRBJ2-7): DAGVTQSPTHLIKTRGQQVTLRCSPKSGHDTVSWYQQALGQGPQFIFQYYEEEERQRGNFPDRFSGHQFPNYSSELNVNALLLGDSALYLCASSLGASGVSSYEQYFGPGTRLTVT.

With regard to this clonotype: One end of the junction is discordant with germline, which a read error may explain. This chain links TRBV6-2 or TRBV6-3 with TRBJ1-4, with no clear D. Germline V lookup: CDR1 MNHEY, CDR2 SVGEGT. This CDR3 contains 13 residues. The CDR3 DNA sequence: TGTGCCAGCAGTTACTCGGTTGGTGGAAAACCGTTTTTT. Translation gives CASSYSVGGKPFF.

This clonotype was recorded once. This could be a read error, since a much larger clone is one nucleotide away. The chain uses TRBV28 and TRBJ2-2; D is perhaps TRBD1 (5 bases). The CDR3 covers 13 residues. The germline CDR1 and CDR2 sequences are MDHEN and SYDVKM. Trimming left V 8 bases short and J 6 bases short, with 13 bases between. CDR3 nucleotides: TGTGCCAGCGAGAAAGGGGAAGCCGGGGAGCTGTTTTTT. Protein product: CASEKGEAGELFF.

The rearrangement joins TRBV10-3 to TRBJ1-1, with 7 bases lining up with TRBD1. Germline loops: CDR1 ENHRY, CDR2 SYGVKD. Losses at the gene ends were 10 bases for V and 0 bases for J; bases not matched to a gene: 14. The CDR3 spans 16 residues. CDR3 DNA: TGTGCCAGCAGGGAGAGGACACAGGGGTTGAACACTGAAGCTTTCTTT. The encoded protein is CASRERTQGLNTEAFF.

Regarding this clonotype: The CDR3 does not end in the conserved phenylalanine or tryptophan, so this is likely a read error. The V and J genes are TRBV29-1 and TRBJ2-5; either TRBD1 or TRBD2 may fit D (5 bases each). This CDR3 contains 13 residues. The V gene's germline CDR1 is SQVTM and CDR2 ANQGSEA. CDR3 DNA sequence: TGCAGTGGACTCACCCAGGGTATGGAGACCCAGTACTCC. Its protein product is CSGLTQGMETQYS.